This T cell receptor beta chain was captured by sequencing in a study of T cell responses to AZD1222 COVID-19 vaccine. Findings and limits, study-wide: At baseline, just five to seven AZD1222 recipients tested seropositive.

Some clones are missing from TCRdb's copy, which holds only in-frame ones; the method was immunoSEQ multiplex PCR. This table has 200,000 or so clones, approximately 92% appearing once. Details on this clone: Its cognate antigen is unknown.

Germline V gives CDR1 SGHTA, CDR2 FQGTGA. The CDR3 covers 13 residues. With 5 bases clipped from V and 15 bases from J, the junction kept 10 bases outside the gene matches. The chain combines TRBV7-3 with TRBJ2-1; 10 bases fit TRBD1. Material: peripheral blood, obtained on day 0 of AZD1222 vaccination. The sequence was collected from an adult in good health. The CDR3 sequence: CASSAAGTGAPFF. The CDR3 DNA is TGTGCCAGCAGCGCCGCCGGGACAGGGGCCCCGTTCTTC.